Below, 14 T cell receptor beta chains from the same sample are listed, as sequenced in a study of blood T cell repertoires in COVID-19. Some clones are missing from TCRdb's copy, which holds only in-frame ones; the method was immunoSEQ multiplex PCR. The sample comprises some 370,000 clones, about 90% of which are singletons, and 10% rests with the top ten. The source material was peripheral blood. All receptors derive from a woman in her 30s with COVID-19, enrolled during active disease.

The chain has TRBV9 and TRBJ1-5, with a possible D match to TRBD1 (5 bases). The CDR3 runs 15 residues. The V end lost 6 bases, the J end lost 7 bases, and 20 bases lay between the germline ends. Germline CDR1 and CDR2: SGDLS and YYNGEE. CDR3 residues: CASTFVRGGRQPQHF. For the CDR3, the DNA is TGTGCCAGCACCTTCGTGAGGGGAGGTAGACAGCCCCAGCATTTT.

This clone was found once. This chain links TRBV5-1 with TRBJ2-5; D is unresolved. With 1 base removed from V and 4 bases from J, the gap between germline ends came to 14 bases. From germline, CDR1 is SGHRS and CDR2 YFSETQ. The CDR3 runs 15 residues. Here the CDR3 DNA reads TGCGCCAGCAGCTTGAACAAGGCGGTGGGAGAGACCCAGTACTTC. Amino acid sequence: CASSLNKAVGETQYF.

The chain links TRBV2 to TRBJ2-1, with D unclear. CDR1 SNHLY and CDR2 FYNNEI come from the germline V gene. V gave up 3 bases and J gave up 2 bases, with 17 bases separating them. The CDR3 is 17 amino acids. The CDR3 region is CASSDLLGTVPYNEQFF. Here the CDR3 DNA reads TGTGCCAGCAGTGATCTCCTCGGTACGGTCCCCTACAATGAGCAGTTCTTC.

The chain joins TRBV2 to TRBJ2-3; D perhaps matches TRBD1 (5 bases). The V end was cut by 6 bases, the J end by 1 base, with 8 bases between. CDR3 size: 13 residues. The V gene's germline CDR1 is SNHLY and CDR2 FYNNEI. The CDR3 DNA sequence: TGTGCCAGCAGCCTAGGGGGCACAGATACGCAGTATTTT. It is translated as CASSLGGTDTQYF.

The rearrangement joins TRBV7-6 to TRBJ2-7, with 9 nucleotides matching TRBD2. The germline V gene has CDR1 SGHVS and CDR2 FNYEAQ. The CDR3 sequence is 15 residues long. The J segment lost 10 bases and the V segment lost 2 bases, leaving 12 bases of the junction unmatched. Written as DNA, the CDR3 is TGTGCCAGCAGCTTACGGGCGGGAGGGCCGGTCTCTCAGTACTTC. Translated: CASSLRAGGPVSQYF. Full variable domain (outside the CDR3, taken from reference TRBV7-6 and TRBJ2-7): GAGVSQSPRYKVTKRGQDVALRCDPISGHVSLYWYRQALGQGPEFLTYFNYEAQQDKSGLPNDRFSAERPEGSISTLTIQRTEQRDSAMYRCASSLRAGGPVSQYFGPGTRLTVT.

CDR3 coding DNA: TGTGCCAGCAGCCAAGTAGAACAGGGACCCTATGGCTACACCTTC. This gives the protein CASSQVEQGPYGYTF. This chain links TRBV3-1 (or the pseudogene TRBV3-2) with TRBJ1-2; a weak D match, TRBD1 (6 bases). Germline V gene sequence: CDR1 LGHDT, CDR2 YNNKEL (reference sequence). Trimming pared 1 base from V and 4 bases from J, leaving 13 bases between. The CDR3 totals 15 residues.

The chain combines TRBV29-1 with TRBJ2-1; tentative D call: TRBD2 (7 bases). The CDR3 consists of 16 residues. Trimming removed 0 bases from V and 8 bases from J, with 20 bases in between. Germline V gene lookup returns CDR1 SQVTM and CDR2 ANQGSEA. The CDR3 nucleotides are TGCAGCGTTGAAGAAATGGAAGGACTAGAGGGGGATGAGCAGTTCTTC. This sequence encodes CSVEEMEGLEGDEQFF.

The chain has TRBV5-1 and TRBJ1-5; the match to TRBD1 covers 10 bases. The germline gives CDR1 SGHRS, CDR2 YFSETQ. This CDR3 has 15 amino acids. V lost 4 bases to trimming and J lost 3 bases; unmatched junction nucleotides: 4. CDR3 in amino acids: CASSPGTGVNQPQHF. The CDR3 DNA follows: TGCGCCAGCAGCCCCGGGACAGGGGTCAATCAGCCCCAGCATTTT. Using reference TRBV5-1 and TRBJ1-5 for the parts outside the CDR3, the full variable domain is KAGVTQTPRYLIKTRGQQVTLSCSPISGHRSVSWYQQTPGQGLQFLFEYFSETQRNKGNFPGRFSGRQFSNSRSEMNVSTLELGDSALYLCASSPGTGVNQPQHFGDGTRLSIL.

J is TRBJ1-3 and V is TRBV9, with TRBD1 matching 8 bases. This CDR3 has 15 amino acids. Unmatched junction bases numbered 3, after V lost 4 bases and J lost 0 bases. Per the germline V gene, CDR1 is SGDLS and CDR2 is YYNGEE. In DNA, the CDR3 is TGTGCCAGCAGCATACAGGGGGGCTCTGGAAACACCATATATTTT. Its protein product is CASSIQGGSGNTIYF. The variable domain in full, completed from reference TRBV9 and TRBJ1-3, reads DSGVTQTPKHLITATGQRVTLRCSPRSGDLSVYWYQQSLDQGLQFLIQYYNGEERAKGNILERFSAQQFPDLHSELNLSSLELGDSALYFCASSIQGGSGNTIYFGEGSWLTVV.

CDR3 sequence: CASSPGTDYGYTF. CDR3 bases: TGTGCCAGTAGTCCGGGGACAGATTATGGCTACACCTTC. The chain carries TRBV19 and TRBJ1-2; 7 nucleotides align to TRBD1. The V gene end was trimmed by 5 bases and the J gene end by 5 bases; junction bases not matched to a gene: 5. The CDR3 runs 13 residues. Germline values: CDR1 LNHDA, CDR2 SQIVND (reference sequence).

The chain's CDR3 is CASSTWQGYEQYF. CDR3 sequence (DNA): TGTGCCAGTAGTACATGGCAGGGCTACGAGCAGTACTTC. The chain couples TRBV19 to TRBJ2-7, with a tentative D call TRBD1 (5 bases). The germline CDR1 and CDR2 sequences are LNHDA and SQIVND (reference sequence). The CDR3 loop spans 13 amino acids. The V gene lost 4 bases and the J gene lost 3 bases, with 10 bases spanning the gap.

The chain uses TRBV6-5 and TRBJ2-7; no firm D call. Deletions cut 0 bases from V and 7 bases from J, with 10 bases between. The CDR3 has 13 residues. Looked up from germline, CDR1 is MNHEY and CDR2 is SVGAGI. CDR3 bases: TGTGCCAGCAGTTACTCTTGGGCTGGGGAGCAGTACTTC. Translation gives CASSYSWAGEQYF.

V and J are TRBV7-8 and TRBJ2-3, with D perhaps matching TRBD2 (6 bases). This CDR3 is built from 15 residues. The germline V and J ends were trimmed by 1 base and 2 bases, with 10 bases remaining between them. Germline loops: CDR1 SGHVS, CDR2 FQNEAQ. The CDR3, as DNA: TGTGCCAGCAGCTTAGTTGGGGGGTCCACAGATACGCAGTATTTT. Translation: CASSLVGGSTDTQYF. The variable domain in full, completed from reference TRBV7-8 and TRBJ2-3, reads GAGVSQSPRYKVAKRGQDVALRCDPISGHVSLFWYQQALGQGPEFLTYFQNEAQLDKSGLPSDRFFAERPEGSVSTLKIQRTQQEDSAVYLCASSLVGGSTDTQYFGPGTRLTVL.

V gene TRBV6-1 combines with J gene TRBJ2-7; 10 bases map to TRBD2. The CDR3 has 16 amino acids. In germline, CDR1 is MNHNS, CDR2 SASEGT. Trimming removed 0 bases from V and 4 bases from J; junction bases left unmatched: 6. DNA for the CDR3: TGTGCCAGCAGTGAAGCCGAGGCTAGCGGGAGTTACGAGCAGTACTTC. It encodes CASSEAEASGSYEQYF.